This T cell receptor beta chain was documented in a study of cytomegalovirus exposure and HLA in healthy donors. PCR amplification relied on 60 Vbeta primers (plus 13 Jbeta primers). Produced via immunoSEQ multiplex PCR; TCRdb's table is partial and in-frame only. The sample has about 160,000 clones; around 79% are singletons. V lost 0 bases to trimming and J lost 2 bases, with 14 bases between them. Germline values: CDR1 SGHRS, CDR2 YFSETQ. The CDR3 runs to 16 residues. This receptor was obtained from a middle-aged woman in good health and CMV-seronegative. The material sequenced was PBMCs. The rearrangement joins TRBV5-1 to TRBJ1-1, with TRBD1 as a possible D gene (5 bases). The CDR3 is CASSLGQQLPNTEAFF. The CDR3 DNA sequence: TGCGCCAGCAGCTTGGGACAGCAACTGCCCAACACTGAAGCTTTCTTT.